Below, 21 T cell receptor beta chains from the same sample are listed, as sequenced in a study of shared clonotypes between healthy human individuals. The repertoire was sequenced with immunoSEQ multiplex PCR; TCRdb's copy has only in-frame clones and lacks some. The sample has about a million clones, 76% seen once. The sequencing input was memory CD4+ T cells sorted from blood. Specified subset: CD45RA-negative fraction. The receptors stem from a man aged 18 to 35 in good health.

The CDR3 is CASSFGTETEAFF. DNA of the CDR3: TGTGCCAGCAGCTTCGGGACAGAGACTGAAGCTTTCTTT. V and J are TRBV7-9 and TRBJ1-1; 7 bases line up with TRBD1. V gave up 3 bases and J gave up 5 bases; unmatched junction bases: 3. The CDR3 is made up of 13 amino acids. In germline, CDR1 is SEHNR, CDR2 FQNEAQ (reference sequence).

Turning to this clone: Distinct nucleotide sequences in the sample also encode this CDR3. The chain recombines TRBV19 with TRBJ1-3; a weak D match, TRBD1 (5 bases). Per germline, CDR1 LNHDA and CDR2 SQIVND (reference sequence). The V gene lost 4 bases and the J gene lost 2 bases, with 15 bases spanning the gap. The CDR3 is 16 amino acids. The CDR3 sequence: CASSRSGTVTGNTIYF. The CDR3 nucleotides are TGTGCCAGTAGTAGGTCCGGGACTGTAACTGGAAACACCATATATTTT.

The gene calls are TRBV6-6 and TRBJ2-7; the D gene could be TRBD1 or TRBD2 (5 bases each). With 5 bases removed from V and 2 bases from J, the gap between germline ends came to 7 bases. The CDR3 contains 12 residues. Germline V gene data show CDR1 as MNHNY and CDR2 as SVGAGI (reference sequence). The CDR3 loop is CASSRDPYEQYF. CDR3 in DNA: TGTGCCAGCAGTCGGGACCCCTACGAGCAGTACTTC.

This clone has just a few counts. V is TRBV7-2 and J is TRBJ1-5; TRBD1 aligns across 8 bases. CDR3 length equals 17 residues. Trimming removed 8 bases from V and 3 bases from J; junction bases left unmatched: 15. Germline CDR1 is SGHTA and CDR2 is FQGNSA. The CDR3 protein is CASHRRQGIVLNQPQHF. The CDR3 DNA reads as TGTGCCAGCCACCGTCGACAGGGGATTGTGCTCAATCAGCCCCAGCATTTT.

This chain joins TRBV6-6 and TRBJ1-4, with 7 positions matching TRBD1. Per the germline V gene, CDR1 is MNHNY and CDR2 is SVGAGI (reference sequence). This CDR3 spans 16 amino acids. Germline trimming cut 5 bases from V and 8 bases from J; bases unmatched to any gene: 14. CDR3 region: CASSPPGGGSGEKLFF. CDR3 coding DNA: TGTGCCAGCAGTCCCCCAGGGGGAGGGTCCGGGGAAAAACTGTTTTTT.

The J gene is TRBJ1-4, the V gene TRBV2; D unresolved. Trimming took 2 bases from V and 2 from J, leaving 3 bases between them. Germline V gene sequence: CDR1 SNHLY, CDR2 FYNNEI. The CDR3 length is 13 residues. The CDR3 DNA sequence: TGTGCCAGCAGTGAACAGACTAATGAAAAACTGTTTTTT. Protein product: CASSEQTNEKLFF.

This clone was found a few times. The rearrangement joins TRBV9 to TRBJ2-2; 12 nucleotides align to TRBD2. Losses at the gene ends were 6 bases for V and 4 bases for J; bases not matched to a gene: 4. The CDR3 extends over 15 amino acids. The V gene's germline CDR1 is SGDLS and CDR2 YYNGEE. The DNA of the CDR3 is TGTGCCAGCACCCTAGCGGGAGGGCCCACCGGGGAGCTGTTTTTT. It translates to CASTLAGGPTGELFF.

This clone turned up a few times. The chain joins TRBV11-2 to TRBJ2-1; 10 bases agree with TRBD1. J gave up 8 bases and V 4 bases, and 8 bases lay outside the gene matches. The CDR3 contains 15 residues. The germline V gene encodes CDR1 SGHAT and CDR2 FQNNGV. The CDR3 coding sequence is TGTGCCAGCAGCTCGGGGGGACAGGGGATCGATGAGCAGTTCTTC. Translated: CASSSGGQGIDEQFF.

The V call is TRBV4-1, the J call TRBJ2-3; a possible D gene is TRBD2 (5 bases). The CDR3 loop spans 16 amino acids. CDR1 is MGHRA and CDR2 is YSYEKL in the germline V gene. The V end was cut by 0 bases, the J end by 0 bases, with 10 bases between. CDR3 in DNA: TGCGCCAGCAGCCAAGAAGACGGGATGAGCACAGATACGCAGTATTTT. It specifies CASSQEDGMSTDTQYF.

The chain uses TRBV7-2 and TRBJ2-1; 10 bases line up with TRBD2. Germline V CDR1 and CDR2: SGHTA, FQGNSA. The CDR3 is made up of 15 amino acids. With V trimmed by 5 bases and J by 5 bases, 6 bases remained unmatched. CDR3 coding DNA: TGTGCCAGCAGCCCAAAGCGGGGGGGCAACAATGAGCAGTTCTTC. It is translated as CASSPKRGGNNEQFF.

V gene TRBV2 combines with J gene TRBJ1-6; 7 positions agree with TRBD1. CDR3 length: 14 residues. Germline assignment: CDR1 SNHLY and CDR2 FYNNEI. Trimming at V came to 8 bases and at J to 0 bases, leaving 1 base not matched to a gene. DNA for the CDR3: TGTGCCAGCTCAGGGGGCTCCTATAATTCACCCCTCCACTTT. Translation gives CASSGGSYNSPLHF.

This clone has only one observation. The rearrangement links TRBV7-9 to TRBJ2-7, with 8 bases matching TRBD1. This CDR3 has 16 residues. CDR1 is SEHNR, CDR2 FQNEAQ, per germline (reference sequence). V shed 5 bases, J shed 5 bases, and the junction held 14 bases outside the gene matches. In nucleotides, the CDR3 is TGTGCCAGCAGCGCTGAGTGGGCAGGGGGCTTGGACGAGCAGTACTTC. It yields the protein CASSAEWAGGLDEQYF.

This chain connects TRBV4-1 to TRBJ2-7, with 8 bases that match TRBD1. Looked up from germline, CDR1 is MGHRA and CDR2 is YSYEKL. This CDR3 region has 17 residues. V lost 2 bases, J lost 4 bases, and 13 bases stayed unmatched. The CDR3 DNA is TGCGCCAGCAGCCAACGGTTGGCGGCAGGGGGCAGGTACGAGCAGTACTTC. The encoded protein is CASSQRLAAGGRYEQYF.

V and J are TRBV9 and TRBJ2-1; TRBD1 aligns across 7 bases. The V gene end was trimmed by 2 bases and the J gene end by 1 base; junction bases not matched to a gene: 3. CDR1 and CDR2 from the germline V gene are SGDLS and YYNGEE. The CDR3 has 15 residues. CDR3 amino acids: CASSVTQGSYNEQFF. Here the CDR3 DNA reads TGTGCCAGCAGCGTGACACAGGGGTCCTACAATGAGCAGTTCTTC. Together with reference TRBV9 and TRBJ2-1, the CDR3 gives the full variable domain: DSGVTQTPKHLITATGQRVTLRCSPRSGDLSVYWYQQSLDQGLQFLIQYYNGEERAKGNILERFSAQQFPDLHSELNLSSLELGDSALYFCASSVTQGSYNEQFFGPGTRLTVL.

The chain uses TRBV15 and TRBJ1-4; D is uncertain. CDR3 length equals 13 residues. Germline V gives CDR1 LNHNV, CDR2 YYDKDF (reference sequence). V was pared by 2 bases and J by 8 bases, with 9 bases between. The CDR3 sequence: CATSRPSREKLFF. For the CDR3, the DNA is TGTGCCACCAGCAGACCTTCAAGGGAAAAACTGTTTTTT. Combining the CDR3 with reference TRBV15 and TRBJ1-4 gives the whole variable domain DAMVIQNPRYQVTQFGKPVTLSCSQTLNHNVMYWYQQKSSQAPKLLFHYYDKDFNNEADTPDNFQSRRPNTSFCFLDIRSPGLGDTAMYLCATSRPSREKLFFGSGTQLSVL.

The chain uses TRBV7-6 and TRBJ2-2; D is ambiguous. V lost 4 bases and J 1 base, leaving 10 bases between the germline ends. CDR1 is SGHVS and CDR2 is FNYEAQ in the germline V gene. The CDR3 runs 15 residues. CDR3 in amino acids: CASSSSAGNTGELFF. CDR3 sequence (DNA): TGTGCCAGCAGCTCAAGTGCAGGGAACACCGGGGAGCTGTTTTTT. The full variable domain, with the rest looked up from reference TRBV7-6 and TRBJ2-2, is GAGVSQSPRYKVTKRGQDVALRCDPISGHVSLYWYRQALGQGPEFLTYFNYEAQQDKSGLPNDRFSAERPEGSISTLTIQRTEQRDSAMYRCASSSSAGNTGELFFGEGSRLTVL.

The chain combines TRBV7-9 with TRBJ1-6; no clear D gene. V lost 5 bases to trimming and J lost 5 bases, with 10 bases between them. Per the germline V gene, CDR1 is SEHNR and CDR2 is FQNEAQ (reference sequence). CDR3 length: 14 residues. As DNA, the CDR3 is TGTGCCAGCAGCCCATTGCGGGATAATTCACCCCTCCACTTT. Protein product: CASSPLRDNSPLHF.

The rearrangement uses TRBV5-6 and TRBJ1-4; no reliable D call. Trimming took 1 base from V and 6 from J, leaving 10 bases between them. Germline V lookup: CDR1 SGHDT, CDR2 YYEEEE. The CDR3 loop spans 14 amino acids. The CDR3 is CASSLWHGDEKLFF. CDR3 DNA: TGTGCCAGCAGCTTGTGGCATGGGGATGAAAAACTGTTTTTT. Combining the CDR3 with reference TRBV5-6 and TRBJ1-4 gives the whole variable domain DAGVTQSPTHLIKTRGQQVTLRCSPKSGHDTVSWYQQALGQGPQFIFQYYEEEERQRGNFPDRFSGHQFPNYSSELNVNALLLGDSALYLCASSLWHGDEKLFFGSGTQLSVL.

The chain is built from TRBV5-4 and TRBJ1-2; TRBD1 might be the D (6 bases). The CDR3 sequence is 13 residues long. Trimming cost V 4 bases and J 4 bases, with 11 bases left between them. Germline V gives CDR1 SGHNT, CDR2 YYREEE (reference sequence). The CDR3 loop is CASSPGQLYGYTF. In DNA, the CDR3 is TGTGCCAGCAGCCCAGGACAGCTCTATGGCTACACCTTC.

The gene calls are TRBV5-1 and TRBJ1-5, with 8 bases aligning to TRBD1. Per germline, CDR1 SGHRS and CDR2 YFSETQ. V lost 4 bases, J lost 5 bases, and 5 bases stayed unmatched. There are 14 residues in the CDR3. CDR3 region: CASSPGTGHQPQHF. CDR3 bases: TGCGCCAGCAGCCCCGGGACAGGACATCAGCCCCAGCATTTT. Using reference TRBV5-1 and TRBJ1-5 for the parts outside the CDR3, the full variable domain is KAGVTQTPRYLIKTRGQQVTLSCSPISGHRSVSWYQQTPGQGLQFLFEYFSETQRNKGNFPGRFSGRQFSNSRSEMNVSTLELGDSALYLCASSPGTGHQPQHFGDGTRLSIL.

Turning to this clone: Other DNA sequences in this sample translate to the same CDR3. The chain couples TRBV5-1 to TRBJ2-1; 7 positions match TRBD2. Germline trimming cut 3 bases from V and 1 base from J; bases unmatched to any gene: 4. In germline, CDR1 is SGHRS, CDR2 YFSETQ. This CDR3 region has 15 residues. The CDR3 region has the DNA TGCGCCAGCAGCTCGGGGGGTGGATCCTACAATGAGCAGTTCTTC. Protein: CASSSGGGSYNEQFF.